This record concerns one TCR beta chain sequence. Antigen specificity is unknown. The CDR3 consists of 14 residues. CDR1 SNHLY and CDR2 FYNNEI come from the germline V gene. Trimming took 4 bases from V and 4 from J, leaving 13 bases between them. The sample originates from a study of shared clonotypes between healthy human individuals. CD45RO negativity and positive selection for CCR7 defined naive CD8 cells, a population that excluded terminally differentiated effector memory CD45RA+ cells. Study outcomes and limitations: Represented diversity, genetic and exposure-history alike, was limited by few donors.

TCRdb keeps only in-frame clones here, not all; method: immunoSEQ multiplex PCR. In the table there are around 1.9 million clones, roughly 93% of which are singletons. Source material: naive CD8+ T cells from PBMCs. The genes are TRBV2 and TRBJ1-2, with D maybe TRBD1 (6 bases). This clonotype was obtained from a man between 18 and 29 years old in good health. Some clones in this sample may be carry-over from other donors' samples. The CDR3 protein is CASSVYGRGYGYTF. The DNA of the CDR3 is TGTGCCAGCAGTGTTTATGGCAGGGGCTATGGCTACACCTTC. Using reference TRBV2 and TRBJ1-2 for the parts outside the CDR3, the full variable domain is EPEVTQTPSHQVTQMGQEVILRCVPISNHLYFYWYRQILGQKVEFLVSFYNNEISEKSEIFDDQFSVERPDGSNFTLKIRSTKLEDSAMYFCASSVYGRGYGYTFGSGTRLTVV.